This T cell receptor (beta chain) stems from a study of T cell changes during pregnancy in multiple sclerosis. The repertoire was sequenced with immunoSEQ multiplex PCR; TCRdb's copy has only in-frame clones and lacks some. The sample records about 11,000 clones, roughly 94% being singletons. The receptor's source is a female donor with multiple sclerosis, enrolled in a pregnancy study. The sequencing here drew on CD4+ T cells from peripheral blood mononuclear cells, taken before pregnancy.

This chain's CDR3 is CASSLGQVEETQYF. CDR3 DNA: TGTGCCAGCAGCTTGGGACAGGTAGAGGAGACCCAGTACTTC. This chain uses TRBV5-4 with TRBJ2-5, with D possibly being TRBD1 (6 bases). This CDR3 contains 14 residues. The V end lost 0 bases, the J end lost 5 bases, and 11 bases lay between the germline ends. Per germline, CDR1 SGHNT and CDR2 YYREEE (reference sequence).